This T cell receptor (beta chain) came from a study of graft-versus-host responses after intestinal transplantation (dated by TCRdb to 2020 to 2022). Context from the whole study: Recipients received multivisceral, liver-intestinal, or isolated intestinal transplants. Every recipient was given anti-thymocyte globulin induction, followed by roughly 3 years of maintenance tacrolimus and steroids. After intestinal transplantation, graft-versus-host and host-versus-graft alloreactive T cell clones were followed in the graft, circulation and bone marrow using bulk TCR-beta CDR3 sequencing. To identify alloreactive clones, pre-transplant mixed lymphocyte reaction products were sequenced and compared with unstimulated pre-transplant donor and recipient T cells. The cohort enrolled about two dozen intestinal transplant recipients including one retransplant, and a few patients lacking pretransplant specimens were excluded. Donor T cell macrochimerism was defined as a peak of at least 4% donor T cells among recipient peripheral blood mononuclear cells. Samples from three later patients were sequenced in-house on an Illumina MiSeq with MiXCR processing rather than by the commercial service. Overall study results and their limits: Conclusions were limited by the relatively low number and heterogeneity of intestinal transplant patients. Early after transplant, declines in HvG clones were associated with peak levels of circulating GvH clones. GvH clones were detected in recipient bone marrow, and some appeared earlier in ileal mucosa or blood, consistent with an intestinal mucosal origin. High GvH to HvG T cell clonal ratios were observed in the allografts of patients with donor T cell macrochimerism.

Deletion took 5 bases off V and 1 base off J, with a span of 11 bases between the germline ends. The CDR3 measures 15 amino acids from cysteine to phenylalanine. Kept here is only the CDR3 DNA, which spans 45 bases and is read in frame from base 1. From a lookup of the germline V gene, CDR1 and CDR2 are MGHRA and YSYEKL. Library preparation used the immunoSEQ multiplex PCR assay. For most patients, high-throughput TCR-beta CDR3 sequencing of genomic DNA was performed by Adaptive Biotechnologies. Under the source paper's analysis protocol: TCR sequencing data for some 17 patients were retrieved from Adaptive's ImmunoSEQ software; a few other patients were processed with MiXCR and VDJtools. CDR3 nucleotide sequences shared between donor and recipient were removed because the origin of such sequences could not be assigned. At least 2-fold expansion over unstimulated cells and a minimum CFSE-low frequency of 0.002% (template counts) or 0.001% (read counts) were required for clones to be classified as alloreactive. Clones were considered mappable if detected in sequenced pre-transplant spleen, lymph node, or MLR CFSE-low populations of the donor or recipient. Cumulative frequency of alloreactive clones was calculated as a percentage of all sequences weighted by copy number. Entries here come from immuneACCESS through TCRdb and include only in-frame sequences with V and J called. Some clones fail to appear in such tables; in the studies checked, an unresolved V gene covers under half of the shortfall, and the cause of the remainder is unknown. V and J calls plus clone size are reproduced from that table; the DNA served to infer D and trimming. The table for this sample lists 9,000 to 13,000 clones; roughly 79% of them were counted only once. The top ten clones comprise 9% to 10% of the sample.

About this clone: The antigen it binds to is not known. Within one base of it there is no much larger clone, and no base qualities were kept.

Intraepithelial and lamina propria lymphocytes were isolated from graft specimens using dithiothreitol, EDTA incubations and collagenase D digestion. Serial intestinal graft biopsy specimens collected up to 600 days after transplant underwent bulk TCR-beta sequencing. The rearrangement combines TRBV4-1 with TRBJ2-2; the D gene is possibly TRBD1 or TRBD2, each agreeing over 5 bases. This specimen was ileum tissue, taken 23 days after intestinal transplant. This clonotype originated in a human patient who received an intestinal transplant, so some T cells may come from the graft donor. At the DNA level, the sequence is TGCGCCAGCAGCTCCCCGGGGCAGAACACCGGGGAGCTGTTTTTT. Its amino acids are CASSSPGQNTGELFF.